This T cell receptor beta chain was identified during a study of T-cell memory formation after mild COVID-19. This clonotype was seen more than once but under ten times. MiXCR, run by TCRdb on the 5' RACE reads, gives a single entry per CDR3 protein. The data contain about 430,000 distinct CDR3 sequences, 20% to 25% of them singletons. The CDR3 spans 13 residues. The V gene's germline CDR1 is SEHNR and CDR2 FQNEAQ (reference sequence). Unmatched junction bases numbered 4, after V lost 6 bases and J lost 4 bases. This clonotype originated in an adult woman who had mild COVID-19 (a few samples of this study predate the infection). Cell type and time point are not known. The V call is TRBV7-9, the J call TRBJ2-5; 8 bases agree with TRBD1. Sequencing was carried out using PBMCs or a T cell subset sorted from them (not recorded which). The CDR3 loop reads CASRRTGRETQYF. For the CDR3, the DNA is TGTGCCAGCAGACGGACAGGGCGAGAGACCCAGTACTTC.